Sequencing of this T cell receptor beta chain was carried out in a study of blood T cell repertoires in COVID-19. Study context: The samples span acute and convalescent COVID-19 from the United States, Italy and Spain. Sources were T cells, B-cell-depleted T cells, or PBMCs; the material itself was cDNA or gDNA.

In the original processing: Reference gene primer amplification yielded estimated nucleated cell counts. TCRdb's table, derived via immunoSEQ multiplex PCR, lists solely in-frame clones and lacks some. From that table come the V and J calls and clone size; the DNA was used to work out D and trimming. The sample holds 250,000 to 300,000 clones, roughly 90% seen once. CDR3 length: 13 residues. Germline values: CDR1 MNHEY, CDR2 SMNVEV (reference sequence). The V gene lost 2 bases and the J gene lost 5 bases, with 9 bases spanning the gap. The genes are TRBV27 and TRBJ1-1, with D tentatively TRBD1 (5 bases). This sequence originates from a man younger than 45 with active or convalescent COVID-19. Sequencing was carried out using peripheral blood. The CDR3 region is CASSLRGWTEAFF. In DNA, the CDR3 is TGTGCCAGCAGTTTACGGGGGTGGACTGAAGCTTTCTTT.